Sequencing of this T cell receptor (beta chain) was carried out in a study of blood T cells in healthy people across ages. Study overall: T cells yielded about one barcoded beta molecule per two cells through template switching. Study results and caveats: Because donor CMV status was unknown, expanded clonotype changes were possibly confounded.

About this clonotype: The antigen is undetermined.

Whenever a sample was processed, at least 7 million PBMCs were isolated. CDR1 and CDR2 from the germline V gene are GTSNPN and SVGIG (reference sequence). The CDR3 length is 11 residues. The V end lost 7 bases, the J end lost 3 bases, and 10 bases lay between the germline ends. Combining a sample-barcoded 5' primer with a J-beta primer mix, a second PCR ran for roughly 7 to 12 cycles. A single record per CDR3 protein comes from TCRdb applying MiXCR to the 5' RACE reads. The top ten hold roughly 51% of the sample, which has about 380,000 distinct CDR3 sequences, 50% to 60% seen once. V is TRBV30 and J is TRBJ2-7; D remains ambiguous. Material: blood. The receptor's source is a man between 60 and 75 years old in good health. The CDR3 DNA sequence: TGTGCCTCGGACCAAGACTACGAGCAGTACTTC. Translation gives CASDQDYEQYF. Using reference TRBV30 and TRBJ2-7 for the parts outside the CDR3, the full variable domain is SQTIHQWPATLVQPVGSPLSLECTVEGTSNPNLYWYRQAAGRGLQLLFYSVGIGQISSEVPQNLSASRPQDRQFILSSKKLLLSDSGFYLCASDQDYEQYFGPGTRLTVT.